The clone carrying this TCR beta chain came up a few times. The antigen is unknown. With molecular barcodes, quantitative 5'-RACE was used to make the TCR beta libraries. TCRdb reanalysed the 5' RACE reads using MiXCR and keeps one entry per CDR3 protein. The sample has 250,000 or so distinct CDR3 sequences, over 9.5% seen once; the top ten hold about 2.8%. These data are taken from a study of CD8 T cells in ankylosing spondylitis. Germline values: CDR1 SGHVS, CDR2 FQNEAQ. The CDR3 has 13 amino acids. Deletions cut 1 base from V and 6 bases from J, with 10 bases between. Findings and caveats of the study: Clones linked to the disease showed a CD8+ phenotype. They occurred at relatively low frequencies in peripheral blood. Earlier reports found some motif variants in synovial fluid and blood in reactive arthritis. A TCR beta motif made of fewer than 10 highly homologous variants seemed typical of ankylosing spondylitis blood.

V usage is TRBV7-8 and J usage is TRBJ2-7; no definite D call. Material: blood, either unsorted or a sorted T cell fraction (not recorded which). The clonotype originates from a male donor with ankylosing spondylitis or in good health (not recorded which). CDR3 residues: CASSLGPSGEQYF. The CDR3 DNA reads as TGTGCCAGCAGCTTAGGTCCTTCGGGCGAGCAGTACTTC.